Presented here are 23 T cell receptor beta chains from one specimen sequenced in a study of shared T cell receptors in the human thymus. Sequenced by immunoSEQ multiplex PCR; TCRdb stores in-frame clones only, minus some. The data show some 720,000 clones, with around 87% seen just once and around 0.0099% held by the top ten. A further study also used this sample, focusing on human thymus T cells.

Sample: thymocytes. These TCRs come from a boy under three years old with a congenital heart defect.

The gene calls are TRBV27 and TRBJ1-3; D remains ambiguous. This CDR3 has 15 amino acids. V dropped 6 bases and J dropped 1 base, with 13 bases sitting between them. Germline values: CDR1 MNHEY, CDR2 SMNVEV (reference sequence). This CDR3 is CASSRRGDSGNTIYF. CDR3 DNA: TGTGCCAGCAGCCGTAGAGGTGATTCTGGAAACACCATATATTTT.

The chain's CDR3 is CASSPLRGRADGYTF. CDR3 sequence (DNA): TGTGCCAGCAGTCCCTTAAGGGGCCGCGCCGATGGCTACACCTTC. The V call is TRBV7-9, the J call TRBJ1-2; D may be TRBD1 (5 bases). This CDR3 spans 15 amino acids. Germline V gene lookup returns CDR1 SEHNR and CDR2 FQNEAQ (reference sequence). Trimming shortened V by 6 bases and J by 6 bases, and 20 bases separated the two germline ends. Based on the CDR3 plus reference TRBV7-9 and TRBJ1-2, the full variable domain is DTGVSQNPRHKITKRGQNVTFRCDPISEHNRLYWYRQTLGQGPEFLTYFQNEAQLEKSRLLSDRFSAERPKGSFSTLEIQRTEQGDSAMYLCASSPLRGRADGYTFGSGTRLTVV.

The CDR3 DNA sequence: TGTGCCAGCAGTTACGGCGAGCGGGAGGCCCAAGAGACCCAGTACTTC. It is translated as CASSYGEREAQETQYF. J is TRBJ2-5 and V is TRBV6-5; 9 bases are shared with TRBD2. This CDR3 is built from 16 residues. The trim removed 2 bases at V and 1 base at J, leaving 5 bases unmatched. CDR1 and CDR2 (germline): MNHEY, SVGAGI.

This chain joins TRBV19 and TRBJ2-1; 11 bases match TRBD2. V lost 5 bases, J lost 2 bases, and 20 bases stayed unmatched. The CDR3 extends over 21 amino acids. CDR1 is LNHDA, CDR2 SQIVND, per germline (reference sequence). DNA for the CDR3: TGTGCCAGTAGTCAGGGCGAGACCTGTCTAGCGGGAGGAAAGACCTACAATGAGCAGTTCTTC. As protein: CASSQGETCLAGGKTYNEQFF.

This clone was seen once. V is TRBV12-5 and J is TRBJ2-7; D is perhaps TRBD1 (6 bases). CDR1 and CDR2 (germline): LGHNT, FRNRAP. The V and J ends lost 5 bases and 5 bases respectively, with 22 bases between them. The CDR3 is 16 residues long. The CDR3 DNA reads as TGTGCTAGTGGTACGAGGGGGAAGGAGCCCCTGGACGAGCAGTACTTC. This codes for CASGTRGKEPLDEQYF.

The chain uses TRBV28 and TRBJ2-7; TRBD1 aligns across 8 bases. V was pared by 6 bases and J by 5 bases, with 9 bases of the junction left unmatched. Germline loops: CDR1 MDHEN, CDR2 SYDVKM. The CDR3 sequence is 14 residues long. This CDR3 is CASSSTDRGHEQYF. The CDR3 coding sequence is TGTGCCAGCAGCTCGACTGACAGGGGCCACGAGCAGTACTTC.

The gene calls are TRBV6-5 and TRBJ1-2; D is unresolved. Trimming shortened V by 5 bases and J by 3 bases, and 10 bases separated the two germline ends. The CDR3 is made up of 13 amino acids. Germline loops: CDR1 MNHEY, CDR2 SVGAGI. The chain's CDR3 is CASSEPGHYGYTF. The CDR3 DNA follows: TGTGCCAGCAGTGAACCCGGTCACTATGGCTACACCTTC.

J is TRBJ2-2 and V is TRBV2, with TRBD1 identical over 9 bases. J gave up 7 bases and V 7 bases, and 16 bases lay outside the gene matches. From germline, CDR1 is SNHLY and CDR2 FYNNEI. The CDR3 is made up of 17 amino acids. The CDR3 bases are TGTGCCAGCACCAACTATGGACAGGGGAGGGCCTTCGGGGAGCTGTTTTTT. Translated, it gives CASTNYGQGRAFGELFF.

This clone appeared a single time. The chain employs TRBV4-2 and TRBJ2-7, with D possibly TRBD1 on 5 matching bases. Germline CDR1 LGHNA, CDR2 YNFKEQ. V was cut by 4 bases and J by 6 bases, with 10 bases left in between. This CDR3 contains 12 residues. In DNA form, the CDR3 reads TGTGCCAGCAGCCGCCAGGGTGCCGAGCAGTACTTC. It is translated as CASSRQGAEQYF.

This chain connects TRBV5-6 to TRBJ2-5; 10 bases map to TRBD2. The CDR3 contains 15 residues. Per the germline V gene, CDR1 is SGHDT and CDR2 is YYEEEE. Trimming at V came to 4 bases and at J to 5 bases, leaving 8 bases not matched to a gene. CDR3 residues: CASSRVAAGGETQYF. The CDR3 DNA reads as TGTGCCAGCAGCCGAGTCGCAGCGGGGGGGGAGACCCAGTACTTC.

The V and J genes are TRBV30 and TRBJ1-1; 9 positions match TRBD1. V gave up 0 bases and J gave up 0 bases; unmatched junction bases: 11. The CDR3 consists of 18 residues. Germline V gene lookup returns CDR1 GTSNPN and CDR2 SVGIG (reference sequence). The CDR3 nucleotides are TGTGCCTGGAGTGTCCCGACAGGGGGTAGAGGGCTGAACACTGAAGCTTTCTTT. Translating gives CAWSVPTGGRGLNTEAFF. Together with reference TRBV30 and TRBJ1-1, the CDR3 gives the full variable domain: SQTIHQWPATLVQPVGSPLSLECTVEGTSNPNLYWYRQAAGRGLQLLFYSVGIGQISSEVPQNLSASRPQDRQFILSSKKLLLSDSGFYLCAWSVPTGGRGLNTEAFFGQGTRLTVV.

The chain has TRBV5-1 and TRBJ1-4; D unresolved. The germline gives CDR1 SGHRS, CDR2 YFSETQ. V was clipped by 0 bases and J by 7 bases, with 10 bases between them. The CDR3 is 14 amino acids. CDR3 residues: CASSLVPEGEKLFF. The CDR3 DNA sequence: TGCGCCAGCAGCTTGGTGCCAGAGGGTGAAAAACTGTTTTTT.

The chain has TRBV6-5 and TRBJ2-7; D may be TRBD1 (6 bases). CDR1 is MNHEY and CDR2 is SVGAGI in the germline V gene. The germline V and J ends were trimmed by 5 bases and 2 bases, with 16 bases remaining between them. The CDR3 is 15 residues long. This CDR3 is CASSQNRDTAYEQYF. In nucleotides, the CDR3 is TGTGCCAGCAGTCAGAACCGGGACACCGCCTACGAGCAGTACTTC.

DNA for the CDR3: TGTGCCTGGAGTTTCCGGGACAGGGGCGAAATTGGCTACACCTTC. The encoded protein is CAWSFRDRGEIGYTF. The rearrangement uses TRBV30 and TRBJ1-2, with 10 bases that match TRBD1. This CDR3 region has 15 residues. V lost 2 bases and J lost 7; bases outside the gene matches: 10. Germline loops: CDR1 GTSNPN, CDR2 SVGIG (reference sequence).

This sequence joins TRBV28 and TRBJ2-7; 7 bases align to TRBD1. Looked up from germline, CDR1 is MDHEN and CDR2 is SYDVKM. Trimming took 2 bases from V and 3 from J; bases not matched to a gene: 10. CDR3 size: 16 residues. The CDR3 loop is CASSLLRQGVVYEQYF. The CDR3 coding sequence is TGTGCCAGCAGTTTACTGCGGCAGGGGGTGGTCTACGAGCAGTACTTC.

The genes are TRBV28 and TRBJ2-7, with 7 bases fitting TRBD2. The V and J ends lost 0 bases and 6 bases, in that order; junction bases with no gene match: 8. This CDR3 spans 15 amino acids. Germline values: CDR1 MDHEN, CDR2 SYDVKM. The CDR3 protein is CASSLWRGIPCEQYF. DNA for the CDR3: TGTGCCAGCAGTTTATGGCGGGGGATCCCCTGCGAGCAGTACTTC.

The chain has TRBV5-1 and TRBJ2-7; TRBD1 matches at 9 bases. The CDR3 totals 15 residues. Unmatched junction bases numbered 10, after V lost 5 bases and J lost 4 bases. CDR1 SGHRS and CDR2 YFSETQ come from the germline V gene. In DNA form, the CDR3 reads TGCGCCAGCAGTTCTGGGACAGGGAGGTGGTACGAGCAGTACTTC. Translation gives CASSSGTGRWYEQYF.

This rearrangement joins TRBV25-1 to TRBJ2-2; 7 bases are a match to TRBD1. After removal of 6 bases from V and 2 bases from J, the junction contained 12 bases not matched to a gene. CDR3 length equals 17 residues. The germline V gene encodes CDR1 MGHDK and CDR2 SYGVNS. CDR3 in amino acids: CASRKNGDRLNTGELFF. The CDR3 nucleotides read TGTGCCAGCAGGAAAAACGGGGACAGATTAAACACCGGGGAGCTGTTTTTT.

The chain joins TRBV7-9 to TRBJ2-7; D is perhaps TRBD2 (6 bases). The germline CDR1 and CDR2 sequences are SEHNR and FQNEAQ (reference sequence). The CDR3 sequence is 14 residues long. V lost 5 bases and J lost 0, with 11 bases in between. CDR3 sequence: CASSPGVSSYEQYF. CDR3 DNA: TGTGCCAGCAGCCCGGGGGTAAGCTCCTACGAGCAGTACTTC.

The chain employs TRBV15 and TRBJ2-1; the match to TRBD2 covers 11 bases. The V segment lost 4 bases and the J segment 8 bases; nucleotides outside the gene matches: 13. Per the germline V gene, CDR1 is LNHNV and CDR2 is YYDKDF (reference sequence). The CDR3 extends over 17 amino acids. In DNA, the CDR3 is TGTGCCACCAGCACCTCGAGGGGGACTAGCGGAGAGGATGAGCAGTTCTTC. Its protein is CATSTSRGTSGEDEQFF.

Comment on this clone: Different DNA sequences within this sample yield the same CDR3. J is TRBJ2-3 and V is TRBV4-3; 13 bases agree with TRBD2. From germline, CDR1 is LGHNA and CDR2 YSLEER. The CDR3 has 16 residues. V trimming: 3 bases; J trimming: 3 bases; junction bases outside the gene matches: 3. The CDR3 is CASSQEGLAGTDTQYF. CDR3 nucleotide sequence: TGCGCCAGCAGCCAGGAGGGACTAGCGGGAACAGATACGCAGTATTTT.

This rearrangement joins TRBV7-6 to TRBJ1-2; 9 nucleotides agree with TRBD1. With V trimmed by 1 base and J by 10 bases, 4 bases remained unmatched. Germline CDR1 is SGHVS and CDR2 is FNYEAQ. CDR3 size: 13 residues. CDR3 amino acids: CASSLEGQGDYTF. CDR3 nucleotides: TGTGCCAGCAGCTTAGAGGGACAGGGTGACTACACCTTC.

The chain couples TRBV7-2 to TRBJ2-3; D ambiguous. The CDR3 is 15 amino acids. Germline V gives CDR1 SGHTA, CDR2 FQGNSA. Trimming pared 3 bases from V and 4 bases from J, leaving 14 bases between. The CDR3 here is CASSFQPSRPDTQYF. For the CDR3, the DNA is TGTGCCAGCAGCTTTCAGCCGTCTAGGCCAGATACGCAGTATTTT.